This T cell receptor (beta chain) was captured in a study of CD8 T cells in ankylosing spondylitis (dated by TCRdb to the late 2010s). Looking at the study overall: To find TCR variants linked to disease, the study profiled T cell receptor beta repertoires in ankylosing spondylitis patients and healthy donors. In total, the full study cohort was made up of approximately 99 healthy donors and about two dozen ankylosing spondylitis patients. Peripheral blood was sampled, and synovial fluid was also collected from ankylosing spondylitis patients.

Spanning cysteine to phenylalanine, the CDR3 consists of 15 amino acids. The entry retains the CDR3 DNA only, 45 bases that are in frame from base 1. Per the germline V gene, SGDLS is the CDR1 and YYNGEE is the CDR2. Trimming takes 4 bases off V and 1 base off J; junction bases not matched to a gene: 6. This clonotype has a count of ten or more. Its binding antigen is unknown. Nothing much larger sits one base from this clone, and base qualities are not available. On the study overall, not on this receptor specifically: According to the report, matched synovial fluid samples from ankylosing spondylitis patients were significantly enriched for the disease-linked clones. Some of the motif variants had been reported before in the synovial fluid and blood of reactive arthritis patients, a finding that suggests common disease-initiation mechanisms. In peripheral blood, the disease-linked clones were found at relatively low frequencies and had a CD8+ phenotype. Blood from ankylosing spondylitis patients appeared to be characterized by a TCR beta motif made up of seven or eight highly homologous amino acid variants.

TCRdb records Illumina HiSeq 2500 as the sequencer. Quantitative 5'-RACE with molecular barcodes was used to prepare TCR beta libraries. The paper's data handling went like this. Disease-linked TCR variants were identified with a new computational method built on a probabilistic model of VDJ rearrangement. TCRdb passed the public sequencing reads through fastp at Q25 and MiXCR, retaining productive beta sequences. Rows with one shared CDR3 protein collapse into an entry with the most common genes and DNA. TCRdb, rather than the study authors, made the V and J calls. Present in this sample are around 88,000 distinct CDR3 sequences, just under 9% of which were seen just once. The ten largest clones take up about 4.6% of the sample.

Sequenced sample: blood, either unsorted or a sorted T cell fraction (not recorded which). Recombination linked TRBV9 to TRBJ2-3, with 7 bases matching TRBD2. The source of this sequence is a male donor with ankylosing spondylitis or in good health (not recorded which). In nucleotide form, the sequence is TGTGCCAGCAGCTTTAGCGGGTTCGGCACAGATACGCAGTATTTT. The encoded protein is CASSFSGFGTDTQYF.